Listed below are T cell receptor beta chains from one sample, sequenced in a study of post-analysis software for immune sequencing data. TCRdb fed the PCR reads into MiXCR, producing one record per CDR3 protein. The table lists about 460,000 distinct CDR3 sequences, 40% to 55% of them singletons. Source material: blood. The receptors shown here come from a girl aged 5 to 17 with multiple sclerosis. Each CDR3 is given with its conserved first and last residue. The D gene is left open where the match is weak. Some rows have no size entry. The others give once, few or many, or a class for an expanded clone.

CDR3 length,D gene,J gene,clone size,V gene,CDR3 DNA,CDR3 protein
15,TRBD1,TRBJ2-2,-,TRBV9,TGTGCCAGCACCCTGACAGGGTGGAACACCGGGGAGCTGTTTTTT,CASTLTGWNTGELFF
13,-,TRBJ1-4,-,TRBV30,TGTGCCTGGAGTGTACGGGGAGGAGAAAAACTGTTTTTT,CAWSVRGGEKLFF
13,-,TRBJ2-1,-,TRBV7-9,TGTGCCAGCAGTGGGTTGCTCTACAATGAGCAGTTCTTC,CASSGLLYNEQFF
13,-,TRBJ2-7,-,TRBV5-1,TGCGCCAGCAGCTTGGAAGCCCGATACGAGCAGTACTTC,CASSLEARYEQYF
11,-,TRBJ2-1,once,TRBV19,TGTGCCAGTAGTGCGTCGATTGAGCAGTTCTTC,CASSASIEQFF
13,-,TRBJ2-7,-,TRBV25-1,TGTGCCAGCAGGGAACGACTAAAGGACGAGCAGTACTTC,CASRERLKDEQYF
14,-,TRBJ2-7,-,TRBV4-2,TGTGCCAGCAGCCAAGATCCCGACCACGGCGAGCAGTACTTC,CASSQDPDHGEQYF
17,-,TRBJ1-5,few,TRBV7-2,TGTGCCAGCAGCTTAGCGGGGGGATTGGCCCCTAATCAGCCCCAGCATTTT,CASSLAGGLAPNQPQHF
13,-,TRBJ1-1,-,TRBV6-5,TGTGCCAGCAGCCGGACGCCCGGGGGAGAAGCTTTCTTT,CASSRTPGGEAFF
14,TRBD2,TRBJ2-3,-,TRBV10-3,TGTGCCATCAGTATAGCGGGAGGGCCCGATACGCAGTATTTT,CAISIAGGPDTQYF
13,-,TRBJ2-2,-,TRBV12-3/TRBV12-4,TGTGCCAGCAGGGGACTCTTTACCGGGGAGCTGTTTTTT,CASRGLFTGELFF
11,-,TRBJ2-1,-,TRBV3-1,TGTGCCAGCAGCCAGCGCAATGAGCAGTTCTTC,CASSQRNEQFF
18,-,TRBJ2-3,-,TRBV11-2,TGTGCCAGCAGCTTAAGTTGGGCGGGCACCTCTCGGACAGATACGCAGTATTTT,CASSLSWAGTSRTDTQYF
14,-,TRBJ2-1,few,TRBV5-6,TGTGCCAGCAGCTTGGCTGCGACTAGATATGAGCAGTTCTTC,CASSLAATRYEQFF
13,-,TRBJ2-5,once,TRBV20-1,TGCAGTGCTAGAGGTAGAGGCCCGGAGACCCAGTACTTC,CSARGRGPETQYF
11,-,TRBJ2-1,-,TRBV28,TGTGCCAGCAGTACGGTTATTGAGCAGTTCTTC,CASSTVIEQFF
17,TRBD1,TRBJ2-3,-,TRBV2,TGTGCCAGCAGTCCCGATGGGACAGATTATCTAGCAGATACGCAGTATTTT,CASSPDGTDYLADTQYF
14,TRBD2,TRBJ2-1,few,TRBV2,TGTGCCAGCCTCACTAGCGGGAGGGCCAATGAGCAGTTCTTC,CASLTSGRANEQFF
11,TRBD1,TRBJ2-7,-,TRBV30,TGTGCGGGGCAGGGGGTCTACGAGCAGTACTTC,CAGQGVYEQYF
15,-,TRBJ1-1,-,TRBV20-1,TGCAGTGCTAGAGTTGGGGGGGCTAAGTACACTGAAGCTTTCTTT,CSARVGGAKYTEAFF
13,-,TRBJ2-7,few,TRBV10-3,TGTGCCATCAGACAGGCATCGGGCCACGAGCAGTACTTC,CAIRQASGHEQYF
16,-,TRBJ1-5,-,TRBV7-2,TGTGCCAGCAGCTTAGGGCGGCACCCAAGCAATCAGCCCCAGCATTTT,CASSLGRHPSNQPQHF
14,-,TRBJ2-1,-,TRBV10-3,TGTGCCATCAGTGACGAGGGAAAGGGAGATGAGCAGTTCTTC,CAISDEGKGDEQFF
13,-,TRBJ1-1,few,TRBV29-1,TGCAGCGTTTGTCGGGTGATGAACACTGAAGCTTTCTTT,CSVCRVMNTEAFF
13,-,TRBJ2-4,-,TRBV9,TGTGCCAGCAGCGCGCCGGGACCAACCATTCAGTACTTC,CASSAPGPTIQYF
15,-,TRBJ2-1,-,TRBV28,TGTGCCAGCAGTGCCCGTTGGACCTCCTACAATGAGCAGTTCTTC,CASSARWTSYNEQFF
13,-,TRBJ2-7,-,TRBV6-6,TGTGCCAGCAAAGGCAACAGAGCCTACGAGCAGTACTTC,CASKGNRAYEQYF
14,-,TRBJ2-5,-,TRBV6-6,TGTGCCAGCAGGAATTACAGGGGACTGGAGACCCAGTACTTC,CASRNYRGLETQYF
15,TRBD2,TRBJ2-3,few,TRBV20-1,TGCAGTGCTAGGGCGCCTAGCGGAATCACAGATACGCAGTATTTT,CSARAPSGITDTQYF
16,TRBD2,TRBJ2-4,-,TRBV6-5,TGTGCCAGCAGTTACGATATGGGGGGGGCCAAAAACATTCAGTACTTC,CASSYDMGGAKNIQYF
12,TRBD2,TRBJ2-1,-,TRBV25-1,TGTGCCAGCAGTGACGCCGGGACTAGGCAGTTCTTC,CASSDAGTRQFF
15,TRBD2,TRBJ2-5,few,TRBV5-1,TGCGCCAGCAGCGGAGGACTAGCGGACCAAGAGACCCAGTACTTC,CASSGGLADQETQYF